This entry describes one TCR beta chain. The target antigen is unknown. The data were taken from a study of blood T cells in healthy people across ages. At the level of the study: In model experiments, template switching was able to capture about one barcoded beta molecule for every two T cells that were present. Study outcomes and limitations: PBMCs that were unsorted prevented a conclusive naive versus antigen-experienced comparison.

Trimming removed 5 bases at V and 4 bases at J, with 9 bases between. Germline V gives CDR1 DFQATT, CDR2 SNEGSKA (reference sequence). The CDR3 extends over 12 amino acids. A second PCR, run for about 6 to 12 cycles, used a sample-barcoded 5' primer plus a J-beta primer mix. TCRdb re-called the 5' RACE reads with MiXCR, one entry per CDR3 protein. The table records hundreds of thousands of distinct CDR3 sequences, more than 45% of them present only once. This TCR was recovered from a woman older than 75 in good health. Sequencing used blood. The V call is TRBV20-1, the J call TRBJ1-5, with D perhaps TRBD1 (6 bases). The CDR3 spells CSAGGGNQPQHF. CDR3 bases: TGCAGTGCTGGAGGGGGGAATCAGCCCCAGCATTTT.